This TCR beta chain appears in the sequencing data of a study of graft-versus-host responses after intestinal transplantation. Measured with immunoSEQ multiplex PCR; TCRdb has only the in-frame clones, and not every one. The data contain tens of thousands of clones, 90% of them seen just once; the ten biggest clones take up less than 4.5%. As for this clone: Antigen unknown.

V was pared by 4 bases and J by 5 bases, with 5 bases of the junction left unmatched. This CDR3 comprises 15 residues. CDR1 MRHNA and CDR2 SNTAGT come from the germline V gene. The source was unstimulated CD8+ T cells sorted from spleen or lymph node cells, collected before transplant. The TCR was taken from a human donor who was the organ donor for an intestinal transplant. J is TRBJ2-1 and V is TRBV6-4; 10 bases fit TRBD2. DNA for the CDR3: TGTGCCAGCAGTGCCTCTAGCGGGGGAAACAATGAGCAGTTCTTC. It translates to CASSASSGGNNEQFF.